The clone carrying this T cell receptor (beta chain) was recorded many times. The sample carries other DNA sequences with the same CDR3. The CDR3 spans 12 residues. Germline lookup yields CDR1 MNHEY and CDR2 SVGAGI. The J segment lost 4 bases and the V segment lost 6 bases, leaving 2 bases of the junction unmatched. This record comes from a study of blood T cell repertoires in COVID-19. Libraries were prepared by immunoSEQ multiplex PCR; TCRdb keeps only in-frame clonotypes and omits some of them. The table records around 220,000 clones, roughly 80% of them present only once. The chain combines TRBV6-5 with TRBJ2-7; TRBD2 matches 8 bases. The sequence derives from a human donor in a cohort sampled during active COVID-19. The specimen was peripheral blood. CDR3 nucleotides: TGTGCCAGCAGCCCGGGAGGGTACGAGCAGTACTTC. Its translation is CASSPGGYEQYF.